This TCR beta chain was captured in a study of CD8 T cells in ankylosing spondylitis. Study outcomes and limitations: One TCR beta motif, made up of about 8 highly homologous variants, appeared characteristic of ankylosing spondylitis blood. There were earlier reports of some motif variants in reactive arthritis synovial fluid and blood.

In making TCR beta libraries, quantitative 5'-RACE with molecular barcodes was used. In TCRdb, the 5' RACE reads were re-called with MiXCR into one record per CDR3 protein. Among roughly 470,000 distinct CDR3 sequences listed, 25% to 30% were seen once. The CDR3 has 15 amino acids. CDR1 is SGHRS, CDR2 YFSETQ, per germline. V was shortened by 1 base and J by 1 base, with 6 bases between the two germline ends. Turning to this clonotype: What it recognizes is unknown.

Sequencing used blood, either unsorted or a sorted T cell fraction (not recorded which). This TCR came from a male donor with ankylosing spondylitis. The chain couples TRBV5-1 to TRBJ2-6; no firm D call. This CDR3 is CASSLWISGANVLTF. In nucleotides, the CDR3 is TGCGCCAGCAGCTTGTGGATTTCTGGGGCCAACGTCCTGACTTTC. The variable domain in full, with the rest retrieved from reference TRBV5-1 and TRBJ2-6, is KAGVTQTPRYLIKTRGQQVTLSCSPISGHRSVSWYQQTPGQGLQFLFEYFSETQRNKGNFPGRFSGRQFSNSRSEMNVSTLELGDSALYLCASSLWISGANVLTFGAGSRLTVL.